Listed below are T cell receptor beta chains from one sample, sequenced in a study of blood T cell repertoires in COVID-19. Generated by immunoSEQ multiplex PCR, the TCRdb table keeps only in-frame clones and is missing some. The profile shows tens of thousands of clones, approximately 87% of them singletons. The sample comprised peripheral blood. Receptor source: a woman between 55 and 75 years old with COVID-19, enrolled during active disease. CDR3s leave out the opening cysteine and the closing phenylalanine or tryptophan.

j_gene	v_gene	CDR3aa
TRBJ2-5	TRBV27	ASSPATTRETQY
TRBJ2-3	TRBV28	ASSQQGFSDTQY
TRBJ2-7	TRBV15	ATSRGGVSYEQY
TRBJ1-6	TRBV9	ASGKGYNSPLH
TRBJ2-1	TRBV11-2	ASEGLAEEQF
TRBJ1-2	TRBV2	ASRQANYGYT
TRBJ1-4	TRBV6-5	ASSYIQSNEKLF
TRBJ2-1	TRBV19	ASRDFDFNEQF
TRBJ1-2	TRBV6-2/TRBV6-3	ASSPRSGLGYT
TRBJ2-7	TRBV28	ASSLYRVHEQY
TRBJ1-5	TRBV28	ASSSYTGGGNQPQH
TRBJ2-1	TRBV10-3	AINSDRTSGKGNEQF
TRBJ2-3	TRBV24-1	ATSDVSGRGLDTQY
TRBJ2-7	TRBV6-1	ASSEAPGQGNEQY
TRBJ2-3	TRBV30	AWSAILALRQY
TRBJ2-1	TRBV2	ASMRLAGAYNEQF
TRBJ2-1	TRBV11-2	ASSLGQVEQF
TRBJ2-7	TRBV14	ASSPAQDSYEQY
TRBJ2-7	TRBV5-5	ASSLAGTGLHEQY
TRBJ1-1	TRBV11-2	ASSLVGGGNTEAF
TRBJ2-5	TRBV7-9	ASGRTQETQY
TRBJ2-1	TRBV19	ASSHSTSGYNEQF
TRBJ1-1	TRBV6-5	ASSTTGLGVEAF
TRBJ2-5	TRBV5-1	ASSLSFETQY
TRBJ1-6	TRBV7-8	ASSLRGSSPLH
TRBJ2-7	TRBV27	ASRTRTSGTSYEQY
TRBJ2-2	TRBV27	ASIAGGYTGELF
TRBJ1-6	TRBV9	ASSVDSSARDNSPLH
TRBJ2-2	TRBV28	ASSLSGGQGVTGELF
TRBJ2-5	TRBV28	ASSRGRVVTQY
TRBJ1-1	TRBV19	ASSTANTGLTEAF
TRBJ1-2	TRBV23-1	ASSRPNGQGANYGYT
TRBJ2-5	TRBV27	ASRRSGVRLETQY
TRBJ1-6	TRBV9	ASSVGDAGSPLH
TRBJ2-5	TRBV3-1/TRBV3-2	ASSQAIAAGRETQY
TRBJ1-2	TRBV4-2	ASSLGTGRSNYGYT
TRBJ1-1	TRBV28	ASSLSGGLSNTEAF
TRBJ1-2	TRBV6-2/TRBV6-3	ASTPYVSGNYGYT
TRBJ1-1	TRBV6-5	ASTDGRENTEAF
TRBJ1-1	TRBV19	ASSTVGGLIAEAF
TRBJ1-6	TRBV11-2	ASSPTGNSPLH
TRBJ2-7	TRBV10-2	ASSGGTSGRYEQY
TRBJ2-7	TRBV19	ASSSKQGLEQY
TRBJ1-2	TRBV5-1	ASSLGPRGEFNYGYT
TRBJ2-4	TRBV7-9	ASSSLAGVAKNIQY
TRBJ1-6	TRBV27	ASSLLSGTNSPLH
TRBJ1-2	TRBV9	ASSVDHPGAYGYT
TRBJ2-7	TRBV6-5	ASTRTSGSYEQY
TRBJ1-6	TRBV18	ASSTKSNSPLH
TRBJ2-7	TRBV4-1	ASSPTAGLGEQY
TRBJ1-5	TRBV19	ASTLTGVSNQPQH
TRBJ1-3	TRBV4-1	ASSQTPGSGNTIY
TRBJ2-1	TRBV27	ASSWGLHNEQF
TRBJ2-4	TRBV19	ASHPQLAKNIQY
TRBJ2-3	TRBV7-3	ASSLMASGRVGTDTQY